These T cell receptor beta chains were read from a single sample in a study of STAT5B mutations in CD4+ large granular lymphocyte leukemia. The table came from immunoSEQ multiplex PCR; TCRdb's copy has only in-frame clones and leaves some out. The sample includes 30,000 to 40,000 clones, 70% to 90% of them seen just once. The specimen was CD4+ T cells from blood buffy coats. These receptors were taken from a human donor in good health. Each CDR3 is given with its conserved first and last residue. The D gene is left open where the match is weak. Where a row states a size, it is once, few, many or the class of an expanded clone; other rows omit it.

j_gene: TRBJ2-1
v_gene: TRBV6-5
len: 15
abundance: once
d_gene: -
CDR3aa: CASGPGGLNYNEQFF
CDR3nt: TGTGCCAGCGGACCGGGTGGTTTGAACTACAATGAGCAGTTCTTC

j_gene: TRBJ2-7
v_gene: TRBV5-4
len: 17
abundance: -
d_gene: TRBD1
CDR3aa: CASSPSEGTGRLGEQYF
CDR3nt: TGTGCCAGCAGCCCGTCCGAGGGGACAGGGAGGTTAGGGGAGCAGTACTTC

j_gene: TRBJ1-5
v_gene: TRBV6-6
len: 12
abundance: -
d_gene: -
CDR3aa: CASSLEDQPQHF
CDR3nt: TGTGCCAGCAGTTTAGAGGATCAGCCCCAGCATTTT

j_gene: TRBJ1-2
v_gene: TRBV29-1
len: 15
abundance: few
d_gene: -
CDR3aa: CSVASHGGGSSGYTF
CDR3nt: TGCAGCGTTGCCAGTCATGGGGGAGGGTCCAGTGGCTACACCTTC

j_gene: TRBJ1-3
v_gene: TRBV4-1
len: 14
abundance: -
d_gene: TRBD1
CDR3aa: CASRFDRAGNAIYF
CDR3nt: TGCGCCAGCAGGTTCGACAGGGCTGGAAACGCCATATATTTT

j_gene: TRBJ1-3
v_gene: TRBV5-1
len: 15
abundance: -
d_gene: -
CDR3aa: CASSLRTDSGNTIYF
CDR3nt: TGCGCCAGCAGCTTGAGGACAGACTCTGGAAACACCATATATTTT

j_gene: TRBJ2-5
v_gene: TRBV6-5
len: 14
abundance: -
d_gene: TRBD2
CDR3aa: CASSYPAGGPTQYF
CDR3nt: TGTGCCAGCAGTTACCCAGCGGGGGGGCCAACCCAGTACTTC

j_gene: TRBJ2-3
v_gene: TRBV5-1
len: 16
abundance: -
d_gene: -
CDR3aa: CASSFLGPPNTDTQYF
CDR3nt: TGCGCCAGCAGTTTCCTTGGGCCTCCAAACACAGATACGCAGTATTTT

j_gene: TRBJ1-2
v_gene: TRBV18
len: 14
abundance: -
d_gene: -
CDR3aa: CASSPPSGNYGYTF
CDR3nt: TGTGCCAGCTCACCACCGTCAGGGAACTATGGCTACACCTTC

j_gene: TRBJ2-2
v_gene: TRBV10-1
len: 13
abundance: few
d_gene: -
CDR3aa: CASSESRAGELFF
CDR3nt: TGCGCCAGCAGTGAGTCGAGGGCCGGGGAGCTGTTTTTT

j_gene: TRBJ2-7
v_gene: TRBV6-4
len: 15
abundance: once
d_gene: -
CDR3aa: CASSSGHPDPYEQYF
CDR3nt: TGTGCCAGCAGTTCGGGACACCCGGATCCCTACGAGCAGTACTTC

j_gene: TRBJ2-7
v_gene: TRBV11-2
len: 14
abundance: once
d_gene: -
CDR3aa: CASSWGHKLYEQYF
CDR3nt: TGTGCCAGCAGCTGGGGACATAAATTGTACGAGCAGTACTTC

j_gene: TRBJ2-7
v_gene: TRBV7-7
len: 14
abundance: -
d_gene: -
CDR3aa: CASSLGRDSYEQYF
CDR3nt: TGTGCTAGCAGCTTGGGTAGGGATTCCTACGAGCAGTACTTC

j_gene: TRBJ2-1
v_gene: TRBV7-3
len: 15
abundance: -
d_gene: -
CDR3aa: CASSSGLASYNEQFF
CDR3nt: TGTGCCAGCAGCTCCGGGCTAGCGTCCTACAATGAGCAGTTCTTC

j_gene: TRBJ1-1
v_gene: TRBV5-1
len: 17
abundance: -
d_gene: -
CDR3aa: CASSLQGTFSMNTEAFF
CDR3nt: TGCGCCAGCAGCTTACAGGGAACGTTCTCCATGAACACTGAAGCTTTCTTT

j_gene: TRBJ1-6
v_gene: TRBV5-4
len: 16
abundance: once
d_gene: -
CDR3aa: CASSLVLGAVNSPLHF
CDR3nt: TGTGCCAGCAGCTTGGTTCTGGGGGCAGTCAATTCACCCCTCCACTTT

j_gene: TRBJ2-7
v_gene: TRBV6-5
len: 16
abundance: -
d_gene: -
CDR3aa: CASSSHGGGVSYEQYF
CDR3nt: TGTGCCAGCAGTTCCCATGGCGGAGGGGTTTCCTACGAGCAGTACTTC

j_gene: TRBJ1-1
v_gene: TRBV7-9
len: 14
abundance: -
d_gene: -
CDR3aa: CASSLQGVGTEAFF
CDR3nt: TGTGCCAGCAGCTTACAGGGCGTTGGGACTGAAGCTTTCTTT

j_gene: TRBJ2-1
v_gene: TRBV7-6
len: 14
abundance: -
d_gene: -
CDR3aa: CASSSWGLDNEQFF
CDR3nt: TGTGCCAGCAGCTCATGGGGACTGGACAATGAGCAGTTCTTC

j_gene: TRBJ2-6
v_gene: TRBV4-3
len: 18
abundance: -
d_gene: TRBD2
CDR3aa: CASSQGSGGDSGANVLTF
CDR3nt: TGCGCCAGCAGCCAAGGAAGCGGGGGGGATTCTGGGGCCAACGTCCTGACTTTC

j_gene: TRBJ2-7
v_gene: TRBV11-3
len: 14
abundance: -
d_gene: -
CDR3aa: CASSLGPISYEQYF
CDR3nt: TGTGCCAGCAGCTTAGGACCGATTTCCTACGAGCAGTACTTC

j_gene: TRBJ2-1
v_gene: TRBV5-8
len: 15
abundance: -
d_gene: -
CDR3aa: CASSPRGSSYNEQFF
CDR3nt: TGTGCCAGCAGCCCGCGGGGTTCCTCCTACAATGAGCAGTTCTTC

j_gene: TRBJ1-2
v_gene: TRBV6-6
len: 13
abundance: -
d_gene: -
CDR3aa: CASRPGRDYGYTF
CDR3nt: TGTGCCAGCAGACCCGGACGGGACTATGGCTACACCTTC

j_gene: TRBJ2-7
v_gene: TRBV10-3
len: 17
abundance: once
d_gene: -
CDR3aa: CAISGDLALPSSYEQYF
CDR3nt: TGTGCCATCAGTGGGGACTTAGCGTTGCCTTCCTCCTACGAGCAGTACTTC

j_gene: TRBJ1-5
v_gene: TRBV27
len: 15
abundance: -
d_gene: -
CDR3aa: CASSFRGRANQPQHF
CDR3nt: TGTGCCAGCAGTTTCCGAGGCAGGGCGAATCAGCCCCAGCATTTT

j_gene: TRBJ1-4
v_gene: TRBV29-1
len: 11
abundance: -
d_gene: -
CDR3aa: CSVRTNEKLFF
CDR3nt: TGCAGCGTTCGTACCAATGAAAAACTGTTTTTT

j_gene: TRBJ1-3
v_gene: TRBV6-6
len: 14
abundance: once
d_gene: -
CDR3aa: CASSLDGSGNTIYF
CDR3nt: TGTGCCAGCAGTCTTGACGGCTCTGGAAACACCATATATTTT

j_gene: TRBJ1-1
v_gene: TRBV12-5
len: 17
abundance: -
d_gene: TRBD1
CDR3aa: CASGLVLGDRAKTEAFF
CDR3nt: TGTGCTAGTGGTTTGGTACTTGGGGACAGGGCTAAGACTGAAGCTTTCTTT

j_gene: TRBJ1-6
v_gene: TRBV30
len: 16
abundance: -
d_gene: -
CDR3aa: CAWRTAGHAFDSPLHF
CDR3nt: TGTGCCTGGAGAACCGCGGGCCATGCGTTCGATTCACCCCTCCACTTT

j_gene: TRBJ1-5
v_gene: TRBV29-1
len: 13
abundance: -
d_gene: TRBD1
CDR3aa: CSVRGGQGQPQHF
CDR3nt: TGCAGCGTTCGGGGGGGACAGGGTCAGCCCCAGCATTTT

j_gene: TRBJ2-7
v_gene: TRBV11-2
len: 11
abundance: -
d_gene: -
CDR3aa: CASSFVYEQYF
CDR3nt: TGTGCCAGCAGCTTCGTATACGAGCAGTACTTC

j_gene: TRBJ2-5
v_gene: TRBV27
len: 17
abundance: -
d_gene: TRBD2
CDR3aa: CASSPRRTSGRWETQYF
CDR3nt: TGTGCCAGCAGTCCCAGGCGGACTAGCGGGAGGTGGGAGACCCAGTACTTC

j_gene: TRBJ1-2
v_gene: TRBV6-5
len: 16
abundance: -
d_gene: -
CDR3aa: CASSYSLGRGFYGYTF
CDR3nt: TGTGCCAGCAGTTACTCGCTGGGCCGTGGGTTTTATGGCTACACCTTC

j_gene: TRBJ2-1
v_gene: TRBV20-1
len: 11
abundance: -
d_gene: -
CDR3aa: CSATPRYEQFF
CDR3nt: TGCAGTGCTACCCCCCGATATGAGCAGTTCTTC

j_gene: TRBJ1-3
v_gene: TRBV11-2
len: 15
abundance: -
d_gene: TRBD1
CDR3aa: CASSSWDRGLDTIYF
CDR3nt: TGTGCCAGCAGCTCCTGGGACAGGGGGCTAGACACCATATATTTT

j_gene: TRBJ2-7
v_gene: TRBV6-5
len: 14
abundance: -
d_gene: -
CDR3aa: CASSRGWSSYEQYF
CDR3nt: TGTGCCAGTTCGCGCGGGTGGAGCTCCTACGAGCAGTACTTC

j_gene: TRBJ1-3
v_gene: TRBV6-6
len: 14
abundance: -
d_gene: -
CDR3aa: CASSYSSSGNTIYF
CDR3nt: TGTGCCAGCAGTTACAGCTCCTCTGGAAACACCATATATTTT

j_gene: TRBJ2-7
v_gene: TRBV5-1
len: 12
abundance: -
d_gene: TRBD1
CDR3aa: CASSRGQIEQYF
CDR3nt: TGCGCCAGCAGCCGGGGACAGATCGAGCAGTACTTC

j_gene: TRBJ2-7
v_gene: TRBV27
len: 15
abundance: few
d_gene: TRBD2
CDR3aa: CASSSLAVASYEQYF
CDR3nt: TGTGCCAGCAGTTCACTAGCGGTCGCCTCCTACGAGCAGTACTTC

j_gene: TRBJ1-6
v_gene: TRBV7-2
len: 14
abundance: -
d_gene: -
CDR3aa: CATQGGTNNSPLHF
CDR3nt: TGTGCCACCCAAGGGGGGACCAATAATTCACCCCTCCACTTT

j_gene: TRBJ2-3
v_gene: TRBV7-9
len: 16
abundance: -
d_gene: -
CDR3aa: CASSSGHTTSTDTQYF
CDR3nt: TGTGCCAGCAGCTCCGGGCACACGACTAGCACAGATACGCAGTATTTT

j_gene: TRBJ2-2
v_gene: TRBV5-5
len: 13
abundance: once
d_gene: -
CDR3aa: CASSLQGPGELFF
CDR3nt: TGTGCCAGCAGCTTGCAGGGACCCGGGGAGCTGTTTTTT

j_gene: TRBJ2-7
v_gene: TRBV6-1
len: 13
abundance: -
d_gene: -
CDR3aa: CASRTGHPYEQYF
CDR3nt: TGTGCCAGCAGGACGGGACACCCTTACGAGCAGTACTTC

j_gene: TRBJ1-2
v_gene: TRBV6-6
len: 13
abundance: -
d_gene: -
CDR3aa: CASTTRPVGGYTF
CDR3nt: TGTGCCAGCACCACGAGGCCCGTCGGGGGCTACACCTTC

j_gene: TRBJ2-7
v_gene: TRBV23-1
len: 15
abundance: -
d_gene: -
CDR3aa: CASSQSGRVMYEQYF
CDR3nt: TGCGCCAGCAGTCAATCAGGCAGGGTAATGTACGAGCAGTACTTC

j_gene: TRBJ1-6
v_gene: TRBV27
len: 17
abundance: -
d_gene: TRBD1
CDR3aa: CASSWAAGGAGGSPLHF
CDR3nt: TGTGCCAGCAGTTGGGCCGCAGGGGGGGCGGGAGGGTCACCCCTCCACTTT

j_gene: TRBJ1-6
v_gene: TRBV4-3
len: 16
abundance: -
d_gene: -
CDR3aa: CASTADAGPSLPALHF
CDR3nt: TGCGCCAGCACCGCCGATGCCGGGCCTTCCCTCCCGGCCCTCCACTTT

j_gene: TRBJ1-4
v_gene: TRBV9
len: 14
abundance: few
d_gene: -
CDR3aa: CASSVGGTNEKLFF
CDR3nt: TGTGCCAGCAGCGTCGGCGGAACTAATGAAAAACTGTTTTTT

j_gene: TRBJ2-3
v_gene: TRBV19
len: 11
abundance: -
d_gene: -
CDR3aa: CASAHADTQYF
CDR3nt: TGTGCCAGCGCACACGCGGATACGCAGTATTTT

j_gene: TRBJ2-4
v_gene: TRBV7-6
len: 18
abundance: once
d_gene: -
CDR3aa: CASSAALAGSRAKNIQYF
CDR3nt: TGTGCCAGCAGCGCTGCACTCGCGGGCAGTAGAGCCAAAAACATTCAGTACTTC

j_gene: TRBJ2-1
v_gene: TRBV5-4
len: 17
abundance: -
d_gene: TRBD2
CDR3aa: CASSKVGLAGGITEQFF
CDR3nt: TGTGCCAGCAGCAAGGTGGGACTAGCGGGAGGGATTACTGAGCAGTTCTTC

j_gene: TRBJ1-1
v_gene: TRBV11-3
len: 12
abundance: -
d_gene: -
CDR3aa: CASSLVGTEAFF
CDR3nt: TGTGCCAGCAGCTTAGTTGGCACTGAAGCTTTCTTT

j_gene: TRBJ1-5
v_gene: TRBV29-1
len: 11
abundance: -
d_gene: -
CDR3aa: CSAGDGVPQHF
CDR3nt: TGCAGCGCCGGGGATGGGGTGCCCCAGCATTTT

j_gene: TRBJ1-6
v_gene: TRBV18
len: 15
abundance: once
d_gene: -
CDR3aa: CASSPPGQGGSPLHF
CDR3nt: TGTGCCAGCTCACCACCGGGGCAAGGTGGTTCACCCCTCCACTTT

j_gene: TRBJ2-1
v_gene: TRBV9
len: 15
abundance: -
d_gene: TRBD2
CDR3aa: CASSVGGSGYNEQFF
CDR3nt: TGTGCCAGCAGCGTAGGGGGTAGCGGGTACAATGAGCAGTTCTTC

j_gene: TRBJ2-1
v_gene: TRBV10-3
len: 15
abundance: -
d_gene: -
CDR3aa: CAISERAASYNEQFF
CDR3nt: TGTGCCATCAGTGAGCGGGCCGCCTCTTACAATGAGCAGTTCTTC